The 18 T cell receptor beta chains below were found in one sample sequenced in a study of OX40 agonist ivuxolimab in advanced cancers. Method: immunoSEQ multiplex PCR; TCRdb's copy keeps in-frame clones and lacks some. The sample holds 45,000 to 50,000 clones, approximately 91% seen once. The sample in question was CD4+ or CD8+ T cells sorted from blood, obtained in a trial of the OX40 agonist ivuxolimab. The receptor set was obtained from an adult with an advanced solid tumor such as melanoma, head and neck, liver or kidney cancer.

The J gene is TRBJ2-7, the V gene TRBV19, with TRBD1 identical over 9 bases. Unmatched junction bases numbered 8, after V lost 5 bases and J lost 3 bases. CDR1 and CDR2 from the germline V gene are LNHDA and SQIVND (reference sequence). CDR3 length: 15 amino acids. CDR3 coding DNA: TGTGCCAGTAGTCCCTCGGGACAGGGAGACTACGAGCAGTACTTC. This codes for CASSPSGQGDYEQYF.

This chain links TRBV6-1 with TRBJ1-5; D is uncertain. Looked up from germline, CDR1 is MNHNS and CDR2 is SASEGT. V was shortened by 10 bases and J by 4 bases, with 11 bases between the two germline ends. The CDR3 runs 12 residues. The DNA of the CDR3 is TGTGCCACCAGCTCCTCTAATCAGCCCCAGCATTTT. As protein: CATSSSNQPQHF.

The rearrangement uses TRBV19 and TRBJ1-4; D is uncertain. The CDR3 spans 12 residues. Trimming left V 5 bases short and J 10 bases short, with 11 bases between. Germline V gives CDR1 LNHDA, CDR2 SQIVND (reference sequence). This CDR3 is CASSPSVGKLFF. The CDR3 nucleotides are TGTGCCAGTAGTCCAAGCGTGGGAAAACTGTTTTTT.

The chain employs TRBV6-5 and TRBJ2-7, with D unresolved. The V gene's germline CDR1 is MNHEY and CDR2 SVGAGI. The V end was cut by 2 bases, the J end by 6 bases, with 11 bases between. The CDR3 totals 13 residues. The CDR3 is CASSYRLGGEQYF. The CDR3 DNA reads as TGTGCCAGCAGTTACCGTCTAGGCGGCGAGCAGTACTTC.

The V and J genes are TRBV19 and TRBJ2-1, with TRBD2 matching over 9 bases. Germline V gives CDR1 LNHDA, CDR2 SQIVND (reference sequence). The CDR3 runs 16 residues. After removal of 3 bases from V and 5 bases from J, the junction contained 8 bases not matched to a gene. CDR3 loop: CASSMTYSGSHNEQFF. The CDR3 DNA sequence: TGTGCCAGTAGTATGACCTATAGCGGGAGCCACAATGAGCAGTTCTTC.

The V call is TRBV5-1, the J call TRBJ1-2; TRBD1 is a possible D gene (5 bases). Germline V CDR1 and CDR2: SGHRS, YFSETQ. The V end lost 7 bases, the J end lost 6 bases, and 16 bases lay between the germline ends. The CDR3 is 13 residues long. The CDR3 coding sequence is TGCGCCAGCTCGGCGACAGCGACAGATGGCTACACCTTC. It specifies CASSATATDGYTF.

The chain has TRBV29-1 and TRBJ2-2, with D perhaps TRBD1 (5 bases). Germline values: CDR1 SQVTM, CDR2 ANQGSEA. CDR3 length: 12 residues. V shed 5 bases and J shed 6 bases, with 10 bases lying between them. CDR3 residues: CSVPLQAGELFF. The DNA of the CDR3 is TGCAGCGTTCCATTACAGGCCGGGGAGCTGTTTTTT.

The chain joins TRBV2 to TRBJ1-4; 11 bases match TRBD1. V dropped 10 bases and J dropped 4; count of bases not matched to a gene: 8. In germline, CDR1 is SNHLY, CDR2 FYNNEI. The CDR3 totals 15 residues. The CDR3 sequence is CATRDRGLVNEKLFF. Written as DNA, the CDR3 is TGTGCCACCCGGGACAGGGGGTTGGTTAATGAAAAACTGTTTTTT.

The chain uses TRBV6-5 and TRBJ2-1; D ambiguous. Germline lookup yields CDR1 MNHEY and CDR2 SVGAGI. Trimming took 5 bases from V and 6 from J, leaving 17 bases between them. CDR3 length: 15 residues. CDR3: CASSGQIRGSNEQFF. The CDR3 bases are TGTGCCAGCAGTGGGCAAATTCGAGGCAGCAATGAGCAGTTCTTC.

The V gene is TRBV5-1, the J gene TRBJ2-5; the D is unclear. Trimming removed 0 bases at V and 3 bases at J, with 6 bases between. This CDR3 spans 13 amino acids. Germline V gene lookup returns CDR1 SGHRS and CDR2 YFSETQ. The CDR3 nucleotides are TGCGCCAGCAGCTTGGTTGGCGAAGAGACCCAGTACTTC. This translates into CASSLVGEETQYF.

The chain uses TRBV4-1 and TRBJ2-7, with a tentative D call TRBD1 (6 bases). From germline, CDR1 is MGHRA and CDR2 YSYEKL. V dropped 0 bases and J dropped 2 bases, with 11 bases sitting between them. The CDR3 runs 15 residues. In DNA form, the CDR3 reads TGCGCCAGCAGCCAAGATATGCCAGGGGCCTACGAGCAGTACTTC. Encoded protein: CASSQDMPGAYEQYF.

CDR3 region: CSVTSFYNEQFF. The CDR3 DNA follows: TGCAGCGTGACTAGCTTCTACAATGAGCAGTTCTTC. The V gene is TRBV29-1, the J gene TRBJ2-1; 7 positions agree with TRBD2. The CDR3 contains 12 residues. Germline-derived CDR1 and CDR2 are SQVTM and ANQGSEA. V shed 6 bases and J 3 bases; nucleotides not matched to a gene: 2.

The chain couples TRBV27 to TRBJ2-3; possible D gene TRBD1, 6 bases. From germline, CDR1 is MNHEY and CDR2 SMNVEV (reference sequence). This CDR3 region has 14 residues. V lost 6 bases and J 5 bases, leaving 15 bases between the germline ends. This CDR3 reads CASRGWGPEDTQYF. CDR3 bases: TGTGCCAGCAGGGGCTGGGGGCCGGAAGATACGCAGTATTTT.

The rearrangement uses TRBV6-5 and TRBJ2-5, with D perhaps matching TRBD1 (5 bases). The germline V gene has CDR1 MNHEY and CDR2 SVGAGI. The CDR3 has 13 amino acids. Trimming took 6 bases from V and 3 from J, leaving 11 bases between them. CDR3 amino acids: CASSARQKETQYF. In DNA, the CDR3 is TGTGCCAGCAGCGCCCGACAGAAAGAGACCCAGTACTTC.

Turning to this clone: The germline gene is not matched at one end of the junction; a read error may be the cause. CDR3 residues: CASSFLPTRQGNNFGYTF. Here the CDR3 DNA reads TGTGCCAGCAGTTTCCTTCCAACTAGACAGGGTAACAACTTTGGCTACACCTTC. The chain uses TRBV27 and TRBJ1-2; 7 positions agree with TRBD1. Per germline, CDR1 MNHEY and CDR2 SMNVEV (reference sequence). The CDR3 has 18 amino acids.

J is TRBJ1-1 and V is TRBV9, with 9 bases lining up with TRBD1. Germline V gene sequence: CDR1 SGDLS, CDR2 YYNGEE. This CDR3 has 15 residues. V gave up 3 bases and J gave up 1 base; unmatched junction bases: 4. The CDR3 sequence is CASSEQGAGNTEAFF. DNA of the CDR3: TGTGCCAGCAGCGAACAGGGGGCAGGGAACACTGAAGCTTTCTTT.

The chain is built from TRBV25-1 and TRBJ2-4; D ambiguous. The CDR3 spans 18 residues. CDR1 is MGHDK and CDR2 is SYGVNS in the germline V gene. V was pared by 3 bases and J by 0 bases, with 18 bases between. CDR3 coding DNA: TGTGCCAGCAGTGACCCCGGGCCCCGTTTAAGAGCCAAAAACATTCAGTACTTC. Translating gives CASSDPGPRLRAKNIQYF.

The J gene is TRBJ1-6, the V gene TRBV2; 7 nucleotides agree with TRBD1. J gave up 3 bases and V 3 bases, and 2 bases lay outside the gene matches. CDR1 and CDR2 (germline): SNHLY, FYNNEI. This CDR3 is built from 15 residues. CDR3 nucleotide sequence: TGTGCCAGCAGTGACGACAGGGTCTATAATTCACCCCTCCACTTT. Amino acid sequence: CASSDDRVYNSPLHF.